Below, one T cell receptor (beta chain) is given with its context. Its specificity is not known. The V gene's germline CDR1 is KGHDR and CDR2 SFDVKD. The CDR3 is made up of 14 amino acids. J lost 2 bases, V lost 7 bases, and 6 bases had no gene match. The data were produced by immunoSEQ multiplex PCR, yet TCRdb's version contains in-frame clones alone and is incomplete. The sample records 90,000 to 150,000 clones, 80% to 90% being singletons. This sample is drawn from a study of T cell responses to AZD1222 COVID-19 vaccine. General study results and limits: Epitopes outside B.1.351 and B.1.1.7 mutated regions reportedly drew nearly half of spike TCRs. Breadth and depth of Spike-specific TCRs rose after two AZD1222 doses. Dominant CD4 TCR responses targeted spike regions 160-218 and 743-854. Repertoires in all cases were sampled only once the peak T cell response had passed.

The receptor was isolated from an adult in good health. The chain employs TRBV24-1 and TRBJ1-1; TRBD1 aligns across 7 bases. Here the sequenced sample was peripheral blood, taken on day 0 of AZD1222 vaccination. The CDR3, as DNA: TGTGCCACCAGCGCCAGGGGGGGCAACACTGAAGCTTTCTTT. Translating it yields CATSARGGNTEAFF.